A selection of T cell receptor beta chains follows, all from one sample in a study of cytomegalovirus exposure and HLA in healthy donors. TCRdb's table, derived via immunoSEQ multiplex PCR, lists solely in-frame clones and lacks some. The table lists 160,000 or so clones, roughly 78% of them singletons. Sequenced sample: PBMCs. The receptor source for this set is a woman aged 40 to 55 in good health and CMV-seronegative. CDR3s include the opening cysteine and the closing phenylalanine or tryptophan. D genes are given only for firm matches. Only some rows state a clone size, as once, few, many or a class for expanded clones.

j_gene | v_gene | d_gene | abundance | CDR3nt | CDR3aa
TRBJ1-6 | TRBV7-9 | - | few | TGTGCCAGCAGCTTCGCACAGGGTGGCTCACCCCTCCACTTT | CASSFAQGGSPLHF
TRBJ2-1 | TRBV19 | TRBD1 | - | TGTGCCAGTAGTATCTGGGGACAGGCAAATGAGCAGTTCTTC | CASSIWGQANEQFF
TRBJ1-5 | TRBV19 | - | few | TGTGCCAGTAGTGAAGGGGGGGGTCAGCCCCAGCATTTT | CASSEGGGQPQHF
TRBJ1-4 | TRBV2 | TRBD1 | - | TGTGCCAGCAGTTACACCGGGACAGGGGGGCGGGGTGAAAAACTGTTTTTT | CASSYTGTGGRGEKLFF
TRBJ2-3 | TRBV29-1 | TRBD2 | - | TGCAGCGTTGGGGGGACTAGCGGGAGATATACGCAGTATTTT | CSVGGTSGRYTQYF
TRBJ1-1 | TRBV6-1 | TRBD1 | - | TGTGCCAGCACCAGGACAGGGGGCAAAGGTGAAGCTTTCTTT | CASTRTGGKGEAFF
TRBJ2-3 | TRBV21-1 | - | - | TGTGCCAGCAGCAAGACAGGGGGCAGGGATACGCAGTATTTT | CASSKTGGRDTQYF
TRBJ2-7 | TRBV7-3 | TRBD2 | - | TGTGCCAGCAGCGCCTCGGGGGGCTCCTACGAGCAGTACTTC | CASSASGGSYEQYF
TRBJ1-1 | TRBV5-4 | - | few | TGTGCCAGCAACCTGGGAGAGACTGAAGCTTTCTTT | CASNLGETEAFF
TRBJ2-1 | TRBV6-1 | TRBD2 | - | TGTGCCAGCGGACTAGTCGGGAGGGGTGAGCAGTTCTTC | CASGLVGRGEQFF
TRBJ2-5 | TRBV5-1 | TRBD2 | - | TGCGCCAGCAGCGCACTAGCGGGAGGAGAGACCCAGTACTTC | CASSALAGGETQYF
TRBJ2-1 | TRBV7-3 | TRBD2 | - | TGTGCCAGCAGCCCGCGACTAGCGGGAGGGTACAATGAGCAGTTCTTC | CASSPRLAGGYNEQFF
TRBJ1-1 | TRBV25-1 | - | - | TGTGCCAGCAGTGCTACTTACAGGAACACTGAAGCTTTCTTT | CASSATYRNTEAFF
TRBJ1-1 | TRBV27 | - | - | TGTGCCAGCAGAAGGTCACTCCTCGGGGGCACTGAAGCTTTCTTT | CASRRSLLGGTEAFF
TRBJ1-5 | TRBV5-6 | - | - | TGTGCCAGCTCCGAGGGAGGGGGAGGTCAGCCCCAGCATTTT | CASSEGGGGQPQHF
TRBJ2-7 | TRBV15 | TRBD2 | - | TGTGCCACCAGCAGAGTTCGGGGGGCCTACGAGCAGTACTTC | CATSRVRGAYEQYF
TRBJ2-7 | TRBV7-9 | - | - | TGTGCCAGCAGCTCTGGGAGCTCCTACGAGCAGTACTTC | CASSSGSSYEQYF
TRBJ2-1 | TRBV7-9 | - | - | TGTGCCAGCAGCGTAAGGGGTTACAATGAGCAGTTCTTC | CASSVRGYNEQFF
TRBJ2-1 | TRBV7-8 | TRBD1 | - | TGTGCCAGCAGCGCGACAGGGGGCGTCGGTTCCTACAATGAGCAGTTCTTC | CASSATGGVGSYNEQFF
TRBJ1-2 | TRBV6-6 | - | few | TGTGCCAGCAGTTACCCCGGCACAGCCTTCTATGGCTACACCTTC | CASSYPGTAFYGYTF
TRBJ1-2 | TRBV5-4 | TRBD1 | - | TGTGCCAGCAGCCGCAGGGACAGCTCTAACTATGGCTACACCTTC | CASSRRDSSNYGYTF
TRBJ2-1 | TRBV7-9 | - | once | TGTGCCAGCAGCTTAGCGCAGCTAGCCGGCGGTGAGCAGTTCTTC | CASSLAQLAGGEQFF
TRBJ2-2 | TRBV7-7 | TRBD1 | few | TGTGCTAGCAGTTCTACAGGGGTGGGAAGCACCGGGGAGCTGTTTTTT | CASSSTGVGSTGELFF
TRBJ1-4 | TRBV30 | TRBD1 | - | TGTGCCTGGAGGGCCCGGGACAGGGGGTTATCAGCGGAAAAACTGTTTTTT | CAWRARDRGLSAEKLFF
TRBJ2-3 | TRBV4-2 | TRBD2 | - | TGTGCCAGCAGCCAAGCTTCACCGGGACTAGCGGGAGATACGCAGTATTTT | CASSQASPGLAGDTQYF
TRBJ1-2 | TRBV2 | TRBD1 | - | TGTGCCAGCAGTGAAGTCTTCAGGGGGAACTATGGCTACACCTTC | CASSEVFRGNYGYTF
TRBJ1-5 | TRBV2 | TRBD1 | few | TGTGCCAGCAGATTCGGGGCAGGGGGGTTCAATCAGCCCCAGCATTTT | CASRFGAGGFNQPQHF
TRBJ1-2 | TRBV25-1 | - | - | TGTGCCAGCAGTGATGAACGCAGATATGGCTACACCTTC | CASSDERRYGYTF
TRBJ1-2 | TRBV30 | - | - | TGTGCCTGGGCCAGGGGCTGGAACTATGGCTACACCTTC | CAWARGWNYGYTF
TRBJ1-6 | TRBV27 | - | - | TGTGCCAGCAGTTTTGAGAGGGTGGAAAACTCACCCCTCCACTTT | CASSFERVENSPLHF
TRBJ2-2 | TRBV19 | - | - | TGTGCCAGTAGTATAACGGGGGTAGGCTCCGGGGAGCTGTTTTTT | CASSITGVGSGELFF
TRBJ1-1 | TRBV10-3 | TRBD1 | few | TGTGCCATCAGTTGGGGACAGGTGAACACTGAAGCTTTCTTT | CAISWGQVNTEAFF
TRBJ1-1 | TRBV5-1 | - | few | TGCGCCAGCAGCGCCGGGACTCTCACTGAAGCTTTCTTT | CASSAGTLTEAFF
TRBJ2-5 | TRBV27 | TRBD1 | - | TGTGCCAGCAGTACCCAAGGGACAGGGAAAGAGACCCAGTACTTC | CASSTQGTGKETQYF
TRBJ2-1 | TRBV6-1 | TRBD1 | few | TGTGCCAGCAGTTCTAACCGGGACAGGGCCCATGAGCAGTTCTTC | CASSSNRDRAHEQFF
TRBJ1-6 | TRBV27 | - | - | TGTGCCAGCACTAATCTGGATTCACCCCTCCACTTT | CASTNLDSPLHF
TRBJ2-7 | TRBV6-6 | TRBD1 | - | TGTGCCAGCAGTTACGTCAGGGGGCCCGAGCAGTACTTC | CASSYVRGPEQYF
TRBJ2-7 | TRBV5-1 | - | - | TGCGCCAGCAAACCGGGGGGCTTTCACGAGCAGTACTTC | CASKPGGFHEQYF
TRBJ1-6 | TRBV27 | - | - | TGTGCCAGCAGTCGTAGCCGCTCCGGGAGATCTTCCCCAAATTCACCCCTCCACTTT | CASSRSRSGRSSPNSPLHF
TRBJ1-1 | TRBV5-1 | - | - | TGCGCCAGCAGCACACGAAACACTGAAGCTTTCTTT | CASSTRNTEAFF
TRBJ2-5 | TRBV6-4 | - | - | TGTGCCAGCAGTGACCGGGACACGGAGACCCAGTACTTC | CASSDRDTETQYF
TRBJ2-1 | TRBV5-1 | TRBD2 | - | TGCGCCAGCAGCTTGGTTGGTTCTAGCGGGGGGCCGTACAATGAGCAGTTCTTC | CASSLVGSSGGPYNEQFF
TRBJ1-4 | TRBV6-1 | TRBD1 | - | TGTGCCAGCAACGACAGGGGACGGGAAAAACTGTTTTTT | CASNDRGREKLFF